This TCR beta chain came from a study of Graves' ophthalmopathy and Graves' hyperthyroidism. The overall study: Hyperthyroidism showing no ophthalmopathy within 18 months of follow-up was stable.

Study-level points and caveats: Ophthalmopathy cases were distinguished from stable hyperthyroidism by a 13-signature model, reaching around 88% sensitivity and around 81% specificity. In blood, most expanded thyroid clonotypes above 0.001 frequency were also detected.

There are many counts of this clonotype. Its antigen is as yet unknown. RNA transcripts were the source from which TCR beta CDR3 regions were amplified. HTBI primers were used in a first-round RT-PCR, which preceded a second-round multiplex PCR. TCRdb passed the multiplex PCR reads through MiXCR, listing each CDR3 protein once. The repertoire holds a few hundred thousand distinct CDR3 sequences, with about 35% as singletons. Trimming stripped 5 bases from V and 6 bases from J, with 15 bases between. Germline V gives CDR1 KGHDR, CDR2 SFDVKD. This CDR3 contains 14 residues. Enrollment excluded any patients with other autoimmune diseases, uncontrolled infections, pregnancy or lactation.

The chain employs TRBV24-1 and TRBJ1-2; D is perhaps TRBD1 (5 bases). The sample taken for sequencing was peripheral blood or thyroid tissue (not recorded which). The clonotype was recovered from an adult man with Graves' hyperthyroidism. The CDR3, as DNA: TGTGCCACCAGTGCCGGGTTGGGGGGTGATGGCTACACCTTC. This encodes CATSAGLGGDGYTF.